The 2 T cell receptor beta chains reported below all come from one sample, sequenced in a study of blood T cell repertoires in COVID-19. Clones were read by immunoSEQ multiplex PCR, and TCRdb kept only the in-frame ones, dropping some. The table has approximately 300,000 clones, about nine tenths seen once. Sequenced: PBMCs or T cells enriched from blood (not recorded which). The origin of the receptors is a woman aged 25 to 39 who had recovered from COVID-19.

Written as DNA, the CDR3 is TGTGCCAGCTCACCAGGGGCGGAGAACACTGAAGCTTTCTTT. The encoded protein is CASSPGAENTEAFF. The rearrangement links TRBV18 to TRBJ1-1; possible D gene TRBD1, 5 bases. The CDR3 extends over 14 amino acids. Trimming removed 2 bases from V and 1 base from J, with 8 bases in between. Germline CDR1 is KGHSH and CDR2 is LQKENI.

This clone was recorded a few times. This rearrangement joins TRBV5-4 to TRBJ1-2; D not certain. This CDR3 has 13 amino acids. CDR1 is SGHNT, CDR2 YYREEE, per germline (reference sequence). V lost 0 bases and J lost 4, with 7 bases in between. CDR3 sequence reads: CASSLAGSYGYTF. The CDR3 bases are TGTGCCAGCAGCTTGGCCGGGAGCTATGGCTACACCTTC.